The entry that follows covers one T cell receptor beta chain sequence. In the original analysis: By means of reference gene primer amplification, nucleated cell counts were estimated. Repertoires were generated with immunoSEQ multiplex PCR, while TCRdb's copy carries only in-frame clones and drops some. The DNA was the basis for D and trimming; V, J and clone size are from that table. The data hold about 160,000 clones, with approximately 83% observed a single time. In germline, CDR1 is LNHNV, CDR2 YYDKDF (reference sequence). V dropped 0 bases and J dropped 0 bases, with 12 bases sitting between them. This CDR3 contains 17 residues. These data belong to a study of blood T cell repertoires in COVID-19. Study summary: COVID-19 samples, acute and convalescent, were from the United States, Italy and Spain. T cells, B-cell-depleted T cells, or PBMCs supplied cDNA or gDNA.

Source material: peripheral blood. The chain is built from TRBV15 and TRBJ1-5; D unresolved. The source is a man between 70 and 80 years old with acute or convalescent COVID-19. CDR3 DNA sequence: TGTGCCACCAGCAGAGATCTAGAGGTTTATAGCAATCAGCCCCAGCATTTT. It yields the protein CATSRDLEVYSNQPQHF.